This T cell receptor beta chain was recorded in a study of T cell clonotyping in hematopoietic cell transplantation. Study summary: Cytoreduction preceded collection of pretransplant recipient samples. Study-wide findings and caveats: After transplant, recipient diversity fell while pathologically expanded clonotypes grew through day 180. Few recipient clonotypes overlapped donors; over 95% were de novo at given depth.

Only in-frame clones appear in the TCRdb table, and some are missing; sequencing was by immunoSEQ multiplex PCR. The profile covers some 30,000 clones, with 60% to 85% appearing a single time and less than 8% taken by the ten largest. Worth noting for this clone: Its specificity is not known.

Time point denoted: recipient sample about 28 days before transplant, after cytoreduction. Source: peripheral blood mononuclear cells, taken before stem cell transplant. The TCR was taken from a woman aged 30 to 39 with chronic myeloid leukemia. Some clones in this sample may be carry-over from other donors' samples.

CDR3 sequence reads: CASSLPNGLTYGYTF. CDR3 nucleotides: TGTGCCAGCAGCTTACCGAATGGCCTTACCTATGGCTACACCTTC. The J gene is TRBJ1-2, the V gene TRBV7-9; D uncertain. Trimming removed 2 bases at V and 4 bases at J, with 14 bases between. Germline values: CDR1 SEHNR, CDR2 FQNEAQ (reference sequence). The CDR3 totals 15 residues.